Listed below are T cell receptor beta chains from one sample, sequenced in a study of CD8+ T cells in alopecia areata. Some clones are missing from TCRdb's copy, which holds only in-frame ones; the method was immunoSEQ multiplex PCR. The repertoire holds approximately 140,000 clones, with roughly 48% as singletons. The sequenced sample consisted of CD4+ T cells sorted from blood. The receptors stem from a human donor with alopecia areata. CDR3s include the opening cysteine and the closing phenylalanine or tryptophan. The D gene is left open where the match is weak. Some rows mark clone size as missing; the rest say once, few, many or name a class of expanded clone.

>few|17|.|TRBV14|TRBJ2-1
TGTGCCAGCAGCCAAGAAGGGATGGTTATCTCGTACAATGAGCAGTTCTTC
CASSQEGMVISYNEQFF
>few|13|.|TRBV29-1|TRBJ2-7
TGCAGCGCTGTGGCTAGCAGCTATGTTGAGCAGTACTTC
CSAVASSYVEQYF
>.|14|.|TRBV28|TRBJ2-3
TGTGCCAGCACTGCCCAGGGGACTTCGGATACGCAGTATTTT
CASTAQGTSDTQYF
>.|12|.|TRBV18|TRBJ2-1
TGTGCCAGCTCAAGGGACCCGTTCGTCCAGTTCTTC
CASSRDPFVQFF
>few|15|.|TRBV4-1|TRBJ2-2
TGCGCCAGCAGCCAAGAGGCGGCCTCGGGCGGGGAGCTGTTTTTT
CASSQEAASGGELFF
>.|10|.|TRBV29-1|TRBJ1-4
TGCAGCGTTGGGGGGGAAAAACTGTTTTTT
CSVGGEKLFF
>.|14|TRBD1|TRBV29-1|TRBJ2-1
TGCAGCGTGGACCGGGACAGCACCTACAATGAGCAGTTCTTC
CSVDRDSTYNEQFF
>few|14|.|TRBV19|TRBJ2-1
TGTGCCAGTCGGCTTCGGGGTATAGGCAATGAGCAGTTCTTC
CASRLRGIGNEQFF
>few|13|.|TRBV29-1|TRBJ2-5
TGCAGCGTCGATGTTGTTGGACAAGAGACCCAGTACTTC
CSVDVVGQETQYF
>few|16|.|TRBV6-6|TRBJ2-3
TGTGCCAGCAGTCCCGCCGGGACTTTACATGGGGGTACGCAGTATTTT
CASSPAGTLHGGTQYF
>.|14|TRBD2|TRBV14|TRBJ2-1
TGTGCCAGCAGCCGGGACTATTCCTACAATGAGCAGTTCTTC
CASSRDYSYNEQFF
>.|19|.|TRBV7-9|TRBJ1-3
TGTGCCAGCAGCTCGCTTCCCCGGGACACGATTTACTCTGGAAACACCATATATTTT
CASSSLPRDTIYSGNTIYF
>.|16|.|TRBV30|TRBJ1-3
TGTGCCTGGAGCACCCTAGGACGGAGCTCTGGAAACACCATATATTTT
CAWSTLGRSSGNTIYF
>.|16|.|TRBV5-1|TRBJ2-1
TGCGCCAGCAGCTCAGGGGGGACTACCGTTTACAATGAGCAGTTCTTC
CASSSGGTTVYNEQFF
>.|15|TRBD1|TRBV6-5|TRBJ2-7
TGTGCCAGCAGAGACCGGGGGACAGGGGGCTACGAGCAGTACTTC
CASRDRGTGGYEQYF
>.|12|.|TRBV7-6|TRBJ2-1
TGTGCCAGCAGCCCCCTCCTCGATGAGCAGTTCTTC
CASSPLLDEQFF
>.|19|TRBD2|TRBV4-1|TRBJ2-5
TGCGCCAGCAGCCAAGAGAGGGCTAGCGGGAGATTTTTAGAAGAGACCCAGTACTTC
CASSQERASGRFLEETQYF
>few|18|.|TRBV7-9|TRBJ2-6
TGTGCCAGCAGCTTCCCCGGTGCAGGTACTGCTGGGGCCAACGTCCTGACTTTC
CASSFPGAGTAGANVLTF
>.|14|TRBD2|TRBV19|TRBJ2-1
TGTGCCAGTACCCCGGGACTAGCGGGCCGTGAGCAGTTCTTC
CASTPGLAGREQFF
>.|15|TRBD2|TRBV7-3|TRBJ2-1
TGTGCCAGCCTAGGACTAGCGGGACCTTACAATGAGCAGTTCTTC
CASLGLAGPYNEQFF
>few|15|.|TRBV28|TRBJ2-1
TGTGCCAGCAGTTTTGGGGGGAGACCCTACAATGAGCAGTTCTTC
CASSFGGRPYNEQFF
>.|14|.|TRBV30|TRBJ2-7
TGTGCCTGGAGAAAACAGGGTAGTCCCCACGAGCAGTACTTC
CAWRKQGSPHEQYF
>.|15|TRBD1|TRBV25-1|TRBJ2-7
TGTGCCAGCAGTGAATCTGGGACAGGGTTCTACGAGCAGTACTTC
CASSESGTGFYEQYF
>many|14|.|TRBV7-2|TRBJ1-2
TGTGCCAGCAGCAGCGGACCGTTCCGCTATGGCTACACCTTC
CASSSGPFRYGYTF
>.|18|TRBD2|TRBV4-2|TRBJ2-3
TGTGCCAGCAGCCAAGGGGGGGGACTAGCGGGAGAATCGGATACGCAGTATTTT
CASSQGGGLAGESDTQYF
>.|16|.|TRBV11-2|TRBJ2-1
TGTGCCAGCAGCTCGGTAGCCCGACAGCCCTACAATGAGCAGTTCTTC
CASSSVARQPYNEQFF
>.|13|.|TRBV5-4|TRBJ2-5
TGTGCCAGCAGCTTGGACCCACCCGGGACCCAGTACTTC
CASSLDPPGTQYF
>.|13|.|TRBV18|TRBJ2-5
TGTGCCAGCTCACCAGCTGGGGGAGAGACCCAGTACTTC
CASSPAGGETQYF
>few|18|.|TRBV15|TRBJ2-4
TGTGCCACCAGCAGAGATTCTGACAGCGCCTGGGCCAAAAACATTCAGTACTTC
CATSRDSDSAWAKNIQYF
>.|13|TRBD2|TRBV9|TRBJ2-1
TGCTCCGGGGCTAGCGGGATCTGGGATGAGCAGTTCTTC
CSGASGIWDEQFF
>few|15|TRBD2|TRBV5-1|TRBJ2-3
TGCGCCAGCAGCGGGACTAGCGGGGGCACAGATACGCAGTATTTT
CASSGTSGGTDTQYF
>.|14|.|TRBV7-8|TRBJ1-2
TGTGCCAGCACCAAACGCGGCAGGGATGGTGGCTACACCTTC
CASTKRGRDGGYTF
>.|13|.|TRBV6-4|TRBJ1-1
TGTGCCAGCAGTTTGGACATTTCCACTGAAGCTTTCTTT
CASSLDISTEAFF
>.|11|.|TRBV2|TRBJ2-1
TGTGCCAGCAGAATAGCCGGTGAGCAGTTCTTC
CASRIAGEQFF
>few|17|TRBD2|TRBV12-5|TRBJ2-1
TGTGCTAGTGGTTTGGATCTAGCGGGATTATTATACAATGAGCAGTTCTTC
CASGLDLAGLLYNEQFF
>.|12|.|TRBV4-2|TRBJ2-4
TGTGCCAGCAGCCAAGATACCGCCATTCAGTACTTC
CASSQDTAIQYF
>.|12|.|TRBV2|TRBJ2-5
TGTGCCAGCAGTGAGTCATGGGCCACCCAGTACTTC
CASSESWATQYF
>.|16|.|TRBV18|TRBJ2-5
TGTGCCAGCTCACCTAACCGGCTAGGCACACAAGAGACCCAGTACTTC
CASSPNRLGTQETQYF